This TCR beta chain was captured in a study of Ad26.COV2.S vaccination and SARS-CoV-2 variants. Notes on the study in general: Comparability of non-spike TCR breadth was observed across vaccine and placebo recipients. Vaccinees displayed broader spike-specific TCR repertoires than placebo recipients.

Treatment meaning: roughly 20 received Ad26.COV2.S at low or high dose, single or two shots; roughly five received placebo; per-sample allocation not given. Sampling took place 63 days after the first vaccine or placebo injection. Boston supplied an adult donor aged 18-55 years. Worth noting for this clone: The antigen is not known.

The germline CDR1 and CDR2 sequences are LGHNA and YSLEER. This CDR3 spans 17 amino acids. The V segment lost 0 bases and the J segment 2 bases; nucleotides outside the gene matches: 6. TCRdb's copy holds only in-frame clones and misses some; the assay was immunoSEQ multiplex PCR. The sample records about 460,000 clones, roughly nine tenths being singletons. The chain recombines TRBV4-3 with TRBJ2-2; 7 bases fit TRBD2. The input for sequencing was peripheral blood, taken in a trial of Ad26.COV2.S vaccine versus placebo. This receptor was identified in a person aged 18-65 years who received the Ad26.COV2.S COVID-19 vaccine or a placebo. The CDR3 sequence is CASSQDRLAGNTGELFF. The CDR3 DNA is TGCGCCAGCAGCCAAGACAGACTAGCCGGAAACACCGGGGAGCTGTTTTTT.